This T cell receptor beta chain was sequenced for a study of T cells after yellow fever vaccination. 5'RACE template switching added a universal primer site and UMIs to TCR cDNA. Each CDR3 protein gets one entry after TCRdb re-called the 5' RACE reads with MiXCR. The table includes more than 300,000 distinct CDR3 sequences, around 6.8% detected once. Details on this clonotype: The antigen remains unidentified. A single base separates this from a much larger clone, so it may be a read error.

Points from the study as a whole: Boosting was followed by the reappearance of most primary-vaccination clones (just under 97% CD4, about 88% CD8).

The germline V gene has CDR1 SGHTA and CDR2 FQGNSA. CDR3 size: 15 residues. The chain links TRBV7-2 to TRBJ2-3; 8 nucleotides agree with TRBD2. This TCR derives from a man younger than 35 who received the YFV17D yellow fever vaccine. The sequencing used PBMCs, collected roughly 45 days after the first yellow fever vaccination. The CDR3 protein is CASGFTAGEVDTQYF. The CDR3 bases are TGTGCCAGCGGCTTCACAGCGGGGGAGGTGGATACGCAGTATTTT.